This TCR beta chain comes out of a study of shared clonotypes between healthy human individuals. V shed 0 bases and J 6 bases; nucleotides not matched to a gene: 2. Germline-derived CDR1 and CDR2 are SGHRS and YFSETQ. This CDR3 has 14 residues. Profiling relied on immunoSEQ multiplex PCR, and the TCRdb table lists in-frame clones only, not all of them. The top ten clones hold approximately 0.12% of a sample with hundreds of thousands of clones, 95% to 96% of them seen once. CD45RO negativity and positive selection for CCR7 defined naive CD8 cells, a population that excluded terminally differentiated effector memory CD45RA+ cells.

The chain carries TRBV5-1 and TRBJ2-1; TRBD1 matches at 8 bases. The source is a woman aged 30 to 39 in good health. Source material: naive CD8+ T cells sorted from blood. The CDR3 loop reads CASSLAGQANEQFF. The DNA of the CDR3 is TGCGCCAGCAGCTTGGCGGGACAGGCCAATGAGCAGTTCTTC.